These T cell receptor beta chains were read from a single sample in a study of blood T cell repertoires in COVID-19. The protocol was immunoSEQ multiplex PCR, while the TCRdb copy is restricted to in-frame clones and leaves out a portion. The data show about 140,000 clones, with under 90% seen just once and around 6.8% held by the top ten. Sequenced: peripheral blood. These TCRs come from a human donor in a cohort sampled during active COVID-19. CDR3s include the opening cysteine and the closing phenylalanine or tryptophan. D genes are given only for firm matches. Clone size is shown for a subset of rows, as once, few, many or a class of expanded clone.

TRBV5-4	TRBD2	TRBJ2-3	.	CASSSGLAGDTQYF	TGTGCCAGCAGCTCAGGACTAGCGGGAGATACGCAGTATTTT
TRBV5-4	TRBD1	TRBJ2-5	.	CASSLGGSPETQYF	TGTGCCAGCAGCTTAGGGGGCAGTCCCGAGACCCAGTACTTC
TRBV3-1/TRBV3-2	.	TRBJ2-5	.	CASSPRGETQYF	TGTGCCAGCAGCCCGAGGGGGGAGACCCAGTACTTC
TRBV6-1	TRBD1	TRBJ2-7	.	CASSERGTGVYEQYF	TGTGCCAGCAGTGAACGAGGGACAGGGGTCTACGAGCAGTACTTC
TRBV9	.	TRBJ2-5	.	CASSVDTGEGETQYF	TGTGCCAGCAGCGTAGATACGGGTGAAGGAGAGACCCAGTACTTC
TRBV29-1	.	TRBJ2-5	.	CSVSGNQETQYF	TGCAGCGTATCAGGGAACCAAGAGACCCAGTACTTC
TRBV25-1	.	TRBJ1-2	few	CASSDPGVHGYTF	TGTGCCAGCAGTGACCCAGGGGTACATGGCTACACCTTC
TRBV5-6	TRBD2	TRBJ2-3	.	CASSWGLAGGQDTQYF	TGTGCCAGCAGCTGGGGACTAGCGGGGGGGCAGGATACGCAGTATTTT
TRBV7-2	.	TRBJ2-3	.	CASSLASGTDTQYF	TGTGCCAGCAGCTTAGCAAGCGGGACAGATACGCAGTATTTT
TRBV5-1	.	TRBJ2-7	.	CASSYNPSSYEQYF	TGCGCCAGCAGCTATAACCCCAGCTCCTACGAGCAGTACTTC
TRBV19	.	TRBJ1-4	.	CASSVGGVSTNEKLFF	TGTGCCAGTAGTGTGGGGGGAGTTTCAACTAATGAAAAACTGTTTTTT
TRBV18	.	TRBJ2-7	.	CASSPQVSEGFAYEQYF	TGTGCCAGCTCACCACAGGTTTCGGAGGGGTTTGCCTACGAGCAGTACTTC
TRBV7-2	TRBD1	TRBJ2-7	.	CASSLAGTASYEQYF	TGTGCCAGCAGCTTAGCCGGGACAGCCTCCTACGAGCAGTACTTC
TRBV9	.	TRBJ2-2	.	CASSVSGSAGELFF	TGTGCCAGCAGCGTATCAGGATCGGCCGGGGAGCTGTTTTTT
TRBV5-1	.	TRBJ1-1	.	CASSLSGERITEAFF	TGCGCCAGCAGCTTGTCCGGGGAAAGGATCACTGAAGCTTTCTTT
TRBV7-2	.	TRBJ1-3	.	CASSLGPGNTIYF	TGTGCCAGCAGCTTGGGCCCTGGAAACACCATATATTTT
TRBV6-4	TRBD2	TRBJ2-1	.	CASSSGTSGGNEQFF	TGTGCCAGCAGTTCCGGGACTAGCGGGGGAAATGAGCAGTTCTTC
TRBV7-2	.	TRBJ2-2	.	CASSLAGRRELFF	TGTGCCAGCAGCTTAGCTGGGAGACGGGAGCTGTTTTTT
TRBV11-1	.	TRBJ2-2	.	CASRVRDTGELFF	TGTGCCAGCAGGGTTCGGGATACCGGGGAGCTGTTTTTT
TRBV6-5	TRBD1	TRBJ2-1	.	CASSYGGQGNNEQFF	TGTGCCAGCAGTTACGGGGGACAGGGAAACAATGAGCAGTTCTTC
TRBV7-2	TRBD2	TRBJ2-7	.	CASSLAPSGGPLEQYF	TGTGCCAGCAGCTTAGCCCCCAGCGGGGGGCCCCTCGAGCAGTACTTC
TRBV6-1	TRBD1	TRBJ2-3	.	CASSGPTGVWPDTQYF	TGTGCCAGCAGTGGCCCGACAGGGGTTTGGCCAGATACGCAGTATTTT
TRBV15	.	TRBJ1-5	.	CATSRVLAPDQPQHF	TGTGCCACCAGCAGAGTCTTGGCCCCCGATCAGCCCCAGCATTTT
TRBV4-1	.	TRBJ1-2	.	CASSQEGTHYGYTF	TGCGCCAGCAGCCAAGAGGGGACACACTATGGCTACACCTTC
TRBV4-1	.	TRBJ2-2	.	CASSQGSLAPGELFF	TGCGCCAGCAGCCAAGGGTCCCTGGCCCCCGGGGAGCTGTTTTTT
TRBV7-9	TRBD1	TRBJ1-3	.	CASCPTGGASGNTIYF	TGTGCCAGCTGCCCAACAGGGGGCGCGAGTGGAAACACCATATATTTT
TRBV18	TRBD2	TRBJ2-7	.	CASSPEIAGEYEQYF	TGTGCCAGCTCACCAGAGATAGCGGGGGAATACGAGCAGTACTTC
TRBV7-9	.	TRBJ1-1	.	CASSLGQGRTEAFF	TGTGCCAGCAGCTTAGGTCAGGGTCGTACTGAAGCTTTCTTT
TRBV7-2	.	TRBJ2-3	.	CASSLAAPDTQYF	TGTGCCAGCAGCTTAGCGGCCCCAGATACGCAGTATTTT
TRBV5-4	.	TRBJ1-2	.	CASSRAEDLGGYTF	TGTGCCAGCAGCCGAGCAGAAGACTTGGGTGGCTACACCTTC
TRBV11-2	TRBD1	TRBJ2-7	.	CASSSTGTGSGYEQYF	TGTGCCAGCAGCTCTACCGGGACAGGGTCTGGCTACGAGCAGTACTTC
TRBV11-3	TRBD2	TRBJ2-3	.	CASSVTSGGSTDTQYF	TGTGCCAGCAGCGTTACTAGCGGGGGGAGCACAGATACGCAGTATTTT
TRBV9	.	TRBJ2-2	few	CASRQTGFAGELFF	TGTGCCAGCAGGCAAACAGGGTTCGCCGGGGAGCTGTTTTTT
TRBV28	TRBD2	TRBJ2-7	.	CASSRSGGRFEQYF	TGTGCCAGCAGTCGAAGCGGGGGCCGGTTCGAGCAGTACTTC
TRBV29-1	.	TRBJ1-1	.	CSVARAADTEAFF	TGCAGCGTTGCCAGGGCGGCAGACACTGAAGCTTTCTTT
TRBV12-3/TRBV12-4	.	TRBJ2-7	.	CASSFEGYEQYF	TGTGCCAGCAGTTTTGAGGGCTACGAGCAGTACTTC
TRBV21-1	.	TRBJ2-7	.	CASLVGPTWRGSYEQYF	TGTGCCAGCCTGGTGGGGCCGACCTGGCGGGGTTCCTACGAGCAGTACTTC
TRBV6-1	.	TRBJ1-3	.	CASSDGVGNTIYF	TGTGCCAGCAGTGACGGGGTTGGAAACACCATATATTTT
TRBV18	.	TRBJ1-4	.	CASSPLSRVDEKLFF	TGTGCCAGCTCACCATTGTCCCGGGTGGATGAAAAACTGTTTTTT
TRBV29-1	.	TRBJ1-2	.	CSVEGQGRRDYGYTF	TGCAGCGTTGAAGGGCAGGGAAGGAGGGACTATGGCTACACCTTC
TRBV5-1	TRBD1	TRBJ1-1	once	CASSLESLPGTEKNTEAFF	TGCGCCAGCAGCTTGGAAAGTTTACCCGGGACAGAGAAAAACACTGAAGCTTTCTTT
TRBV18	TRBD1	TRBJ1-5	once	CASAGTGNQPQHF	TGTGCCAGCGCCGGGACAGGGAACCAGCCCCAGCATTTT
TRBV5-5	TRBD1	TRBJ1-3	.	CASSRQTGTGNTIYF	TGTGCCAGCAGCCGACAGACAGGGACTGGAAACACCATATATTTT
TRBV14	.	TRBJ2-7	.	CASSQDRANSYEQYF	TGTGCCAGCAGCCAAGACAGGGCCAACTCCTACGAGCAGTACTTC
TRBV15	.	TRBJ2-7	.	CATSRDFGRYEQYF	TGTGCCACCAGCAGAGATTTTGGCAGATACGAGCAGTACTTC
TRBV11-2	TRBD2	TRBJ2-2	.	CASSFVGLAGGKTGELFF	TGTGCCAGCAGCTTCGTTGGACTAGCGGGGGGGAAAACCGGGGAGCTGTTTTTT